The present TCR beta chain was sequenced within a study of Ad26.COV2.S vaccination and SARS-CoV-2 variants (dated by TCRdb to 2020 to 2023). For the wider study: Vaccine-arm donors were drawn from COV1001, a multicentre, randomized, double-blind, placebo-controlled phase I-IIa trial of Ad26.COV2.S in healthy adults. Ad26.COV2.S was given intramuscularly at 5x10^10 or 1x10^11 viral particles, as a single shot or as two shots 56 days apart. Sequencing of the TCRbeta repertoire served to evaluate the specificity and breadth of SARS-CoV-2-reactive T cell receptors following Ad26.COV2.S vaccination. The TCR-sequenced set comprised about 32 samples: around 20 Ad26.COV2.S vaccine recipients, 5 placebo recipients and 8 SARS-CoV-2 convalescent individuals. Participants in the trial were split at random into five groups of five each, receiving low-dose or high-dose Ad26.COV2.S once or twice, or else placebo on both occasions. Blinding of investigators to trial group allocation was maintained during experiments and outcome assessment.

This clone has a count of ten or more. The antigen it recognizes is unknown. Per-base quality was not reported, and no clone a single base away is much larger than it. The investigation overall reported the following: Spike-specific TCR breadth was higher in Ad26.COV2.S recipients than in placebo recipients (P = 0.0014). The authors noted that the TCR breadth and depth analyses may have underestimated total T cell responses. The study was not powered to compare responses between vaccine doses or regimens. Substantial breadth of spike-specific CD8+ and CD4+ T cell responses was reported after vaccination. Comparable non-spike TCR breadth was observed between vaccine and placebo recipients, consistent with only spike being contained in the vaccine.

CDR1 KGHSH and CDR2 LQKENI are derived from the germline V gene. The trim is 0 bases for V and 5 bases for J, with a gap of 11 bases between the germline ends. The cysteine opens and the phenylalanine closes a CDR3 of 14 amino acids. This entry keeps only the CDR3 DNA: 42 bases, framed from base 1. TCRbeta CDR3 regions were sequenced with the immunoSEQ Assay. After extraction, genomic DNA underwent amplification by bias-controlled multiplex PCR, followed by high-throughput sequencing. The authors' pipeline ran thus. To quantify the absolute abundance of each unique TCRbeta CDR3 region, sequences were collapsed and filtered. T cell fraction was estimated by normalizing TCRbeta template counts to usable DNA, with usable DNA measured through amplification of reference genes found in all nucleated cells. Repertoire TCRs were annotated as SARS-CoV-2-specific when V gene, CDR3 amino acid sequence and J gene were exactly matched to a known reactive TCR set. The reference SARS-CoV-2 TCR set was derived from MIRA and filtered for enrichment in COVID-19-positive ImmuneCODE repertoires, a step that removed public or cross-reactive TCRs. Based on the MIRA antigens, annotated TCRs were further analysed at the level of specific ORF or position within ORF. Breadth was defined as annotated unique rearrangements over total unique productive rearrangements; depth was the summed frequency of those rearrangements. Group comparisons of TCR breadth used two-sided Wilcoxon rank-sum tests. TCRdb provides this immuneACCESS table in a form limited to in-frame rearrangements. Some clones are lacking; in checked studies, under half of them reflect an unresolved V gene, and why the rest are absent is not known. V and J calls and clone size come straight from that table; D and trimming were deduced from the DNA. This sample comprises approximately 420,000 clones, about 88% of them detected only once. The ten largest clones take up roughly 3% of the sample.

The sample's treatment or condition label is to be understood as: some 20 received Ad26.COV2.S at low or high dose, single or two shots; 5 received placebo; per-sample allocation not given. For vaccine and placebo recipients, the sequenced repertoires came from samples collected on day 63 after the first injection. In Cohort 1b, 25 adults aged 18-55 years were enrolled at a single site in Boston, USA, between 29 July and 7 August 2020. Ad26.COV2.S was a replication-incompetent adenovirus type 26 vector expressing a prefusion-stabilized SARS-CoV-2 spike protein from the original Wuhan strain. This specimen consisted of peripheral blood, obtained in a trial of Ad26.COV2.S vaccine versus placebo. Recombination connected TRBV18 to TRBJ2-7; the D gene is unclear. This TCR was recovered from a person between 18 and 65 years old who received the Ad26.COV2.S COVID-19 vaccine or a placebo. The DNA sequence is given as TGTGCCAGCTCACCACCGACCGGGTTCAACGAGCAGTACTTC. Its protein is CASSPPTGFNEQYF.